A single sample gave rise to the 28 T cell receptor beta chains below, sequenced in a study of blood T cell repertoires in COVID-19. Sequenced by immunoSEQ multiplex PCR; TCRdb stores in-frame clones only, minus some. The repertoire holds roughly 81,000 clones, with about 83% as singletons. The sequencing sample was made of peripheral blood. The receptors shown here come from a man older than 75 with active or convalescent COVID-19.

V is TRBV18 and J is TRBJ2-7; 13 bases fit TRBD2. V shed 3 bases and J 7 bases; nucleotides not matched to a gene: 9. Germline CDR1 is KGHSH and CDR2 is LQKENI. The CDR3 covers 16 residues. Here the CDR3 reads CASSPGLAGYLSEQYF. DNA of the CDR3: TGTGCCAGCTCACCGGGACTAGCGGGATATTTGAGTGAGCAGTACTTC.

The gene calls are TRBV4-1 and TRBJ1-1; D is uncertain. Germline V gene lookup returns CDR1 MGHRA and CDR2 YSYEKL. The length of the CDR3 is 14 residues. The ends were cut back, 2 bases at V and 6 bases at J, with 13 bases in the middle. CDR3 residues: CASSQHPFRAEAFF. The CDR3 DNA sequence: TGCGCCAGCAGCCAACATCCCTTTCGGGCTGAAGCTTTCTTT.

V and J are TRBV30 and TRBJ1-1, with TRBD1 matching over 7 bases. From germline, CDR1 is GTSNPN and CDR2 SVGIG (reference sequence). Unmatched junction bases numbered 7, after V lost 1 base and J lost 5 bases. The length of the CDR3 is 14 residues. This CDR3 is CAWSEGARGTEAFF. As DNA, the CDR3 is TGTGCCTGGAGTGAGGGGGCGCGTGGAACTGAAGCTTTCTTT.

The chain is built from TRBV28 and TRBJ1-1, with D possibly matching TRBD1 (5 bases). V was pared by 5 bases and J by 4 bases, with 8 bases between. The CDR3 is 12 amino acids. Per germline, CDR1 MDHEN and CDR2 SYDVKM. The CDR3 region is CASSGAFTEAFF. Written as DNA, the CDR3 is TGTGCCAGCAGTGGGGCCTTCACTGAAGCTTTCTTT.

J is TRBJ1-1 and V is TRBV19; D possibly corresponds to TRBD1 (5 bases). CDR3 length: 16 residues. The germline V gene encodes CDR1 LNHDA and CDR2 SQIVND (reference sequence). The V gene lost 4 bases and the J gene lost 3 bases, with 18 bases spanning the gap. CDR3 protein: CASSRTGGNKDTEAFF. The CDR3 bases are TGTGCCAGTAGTAGGACTGGGGGGAACAAGGACACTGAAGCTTTCTTT.

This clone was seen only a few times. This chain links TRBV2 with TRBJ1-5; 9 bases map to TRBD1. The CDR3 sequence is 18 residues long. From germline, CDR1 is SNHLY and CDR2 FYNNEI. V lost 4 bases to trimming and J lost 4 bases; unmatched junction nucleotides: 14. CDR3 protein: CASSGPRTGVMGNQPQHF. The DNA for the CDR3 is TGTGCCAGCAGTGGTCCCCGGACAGGGGTAATGGGAAATCAGCCCCAGCATTTT.

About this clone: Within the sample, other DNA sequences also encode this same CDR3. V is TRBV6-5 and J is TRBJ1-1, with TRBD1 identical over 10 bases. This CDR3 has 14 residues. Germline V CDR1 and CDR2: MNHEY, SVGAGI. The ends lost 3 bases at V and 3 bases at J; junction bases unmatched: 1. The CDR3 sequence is CASSYGQGDTEAFF. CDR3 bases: TGTGCCAGCAGTTATGGACAGGGGGACACTGAAGCTTTCTTT.

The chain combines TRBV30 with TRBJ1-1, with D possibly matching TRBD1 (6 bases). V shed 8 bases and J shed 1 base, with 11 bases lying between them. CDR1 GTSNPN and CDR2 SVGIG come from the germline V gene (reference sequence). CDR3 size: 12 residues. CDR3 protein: CARGQTNTEAFF. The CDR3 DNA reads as TGTGCCCGAGGACAGACGAACACTGAAGCTTTCTTT. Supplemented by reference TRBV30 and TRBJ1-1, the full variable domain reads SQTIHQWPATLVQPVGSPLSLECTVEGTSNPNLYWYRQAAGRGLQLLFYSVGIGQISSEVPQNLSASRPQDRQFILSSKKLLLSDSGFYLCARGQTNTEAFFGQGTRLTVV.

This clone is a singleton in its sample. The CDR3 loop is CASSQARTGGAYGYTF. The CDR3 DNA reads TGCGCCAGCAGCCAAGCCAGGACAGGGGGCGCATATGGCTACACCTTC. The chain uses TRBV4-1 and TRBJ1-2; 11 nucleotides match TRBD1. The CDR3 is made up of 16 amino acids. From germline, CDR1 is MGHRA and CDR2 YSYEKL. Trimming cost V 1 base and J 5 bases; bases outside gene matches: 6.

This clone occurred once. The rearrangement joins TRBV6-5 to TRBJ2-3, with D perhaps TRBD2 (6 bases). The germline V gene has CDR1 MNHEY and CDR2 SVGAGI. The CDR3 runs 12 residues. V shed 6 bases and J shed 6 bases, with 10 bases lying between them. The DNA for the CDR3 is TGTGCCAGCAGGGCTGGGGGGGATACGCAGTATTTT. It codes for CASRAGGDTQYF.

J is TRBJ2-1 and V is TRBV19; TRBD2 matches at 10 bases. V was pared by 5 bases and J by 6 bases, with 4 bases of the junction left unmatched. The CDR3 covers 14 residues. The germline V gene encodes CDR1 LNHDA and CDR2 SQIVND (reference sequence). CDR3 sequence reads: CASSVRTSGNEQFF. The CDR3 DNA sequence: TGTGCCAGTAGTGTCCGGACTAGCGGCAATGAGCAGTTCTTC.

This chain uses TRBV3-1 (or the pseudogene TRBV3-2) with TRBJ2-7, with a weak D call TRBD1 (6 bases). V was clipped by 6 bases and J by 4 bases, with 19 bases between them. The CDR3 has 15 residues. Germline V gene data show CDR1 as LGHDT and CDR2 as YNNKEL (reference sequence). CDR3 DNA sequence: TGTGCCAGCAGTCTAGCCGGGACATCTATTTACGAGCAGTACTTC. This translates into CASSLAGTSIYEQYF.

The CDR3 here is CASSYQTGSRTEAFF. The CDR3 DNA reads as TGTGCCAGCAGTTACCAAACAGGGTCTCGCACTGAAGCTTTCTTT. The rearrangement joins TRBV6-5 to TRBJ1-1; TRBD1 might be the D (6 bases). Germline-derived CDR1 and CDR2 are MNHEY and SVGAGI. This CDR3 contains 15 residues. Trimming removed 2 bases at V and 4 bases at J, with 14 bases between.

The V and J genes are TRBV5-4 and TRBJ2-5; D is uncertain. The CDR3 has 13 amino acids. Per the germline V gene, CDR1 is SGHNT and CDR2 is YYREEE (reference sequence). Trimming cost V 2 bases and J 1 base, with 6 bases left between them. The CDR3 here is CASSFDSQETQYF. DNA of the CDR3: TGTGCCAGCAGCTTTGACTCCCAAGAGACCCAGTACTTC.

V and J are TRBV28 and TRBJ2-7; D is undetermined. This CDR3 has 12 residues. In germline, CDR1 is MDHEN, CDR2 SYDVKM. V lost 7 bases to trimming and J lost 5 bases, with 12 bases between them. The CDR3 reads CASTPGLNEQYF. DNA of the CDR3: TGTGCCAGCACCCCCGGGTTGAACGAGCAGTACTTC.

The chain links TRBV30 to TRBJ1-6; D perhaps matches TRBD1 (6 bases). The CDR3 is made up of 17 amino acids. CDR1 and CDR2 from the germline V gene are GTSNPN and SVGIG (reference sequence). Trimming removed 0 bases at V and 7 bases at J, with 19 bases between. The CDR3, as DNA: TGTGCCTGGAGTGTACGGGCCGCGGCAGGGGACAATTCACCCCTCCACTTT. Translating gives CAWSVRAAAGDNSPLHF. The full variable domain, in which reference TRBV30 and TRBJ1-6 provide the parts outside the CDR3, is SQTIHQWPATLVQPVGSPLSLECTVEGTSNPNLYWYRQAAGRGLQLLFYSVGIGQISSEVPQNLSASRPQDRQFILSSKKLLLSDSGFYLCAWSVRAAAGDNSPLHFGNGTRLTVT.

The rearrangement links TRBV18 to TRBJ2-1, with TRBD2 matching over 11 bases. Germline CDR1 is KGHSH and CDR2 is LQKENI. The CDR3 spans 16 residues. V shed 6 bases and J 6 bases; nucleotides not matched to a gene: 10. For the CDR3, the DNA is TGTGCCAGCTCGCCTTTACTAGCGGGAGTCCGCAATGAGCAGTTCTTC. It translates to CASSPLLAGVRNEQFF.

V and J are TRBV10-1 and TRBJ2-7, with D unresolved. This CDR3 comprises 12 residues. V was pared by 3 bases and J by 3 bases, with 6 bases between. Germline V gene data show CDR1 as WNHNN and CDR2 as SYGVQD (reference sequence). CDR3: CASSEGVYEQYF. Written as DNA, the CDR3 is TGCGCCAGCAGTGAAGGAGTCTACGAGCAGTACTTC.

The CDR3 coding sequence is TGTGCCATCAGTGAGGGAAGCGGTGTCTCCTACGAGCAGTACTTC. Amino acid sequence: CAISEGSGVSYEQYF. This sequence joins TRBV10-3 and TRBJ2-7; weak D call: TRBD2 (5 bases). Germline-derived CDR1 and CDR2 are ENHRY and SYGVKD. Deletions cut 2 bases from V and 0 bases from J, with 11 bases between. This CDR3 contains 15 residues.

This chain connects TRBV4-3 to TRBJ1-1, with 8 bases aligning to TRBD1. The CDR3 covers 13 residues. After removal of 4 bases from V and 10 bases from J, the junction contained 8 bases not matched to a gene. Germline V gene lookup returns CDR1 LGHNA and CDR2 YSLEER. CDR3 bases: TGCGCCAGCAGCCGTGTACAGGGGGGGATAGCTTTCTTT. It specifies CASSRVQGGIAFF.

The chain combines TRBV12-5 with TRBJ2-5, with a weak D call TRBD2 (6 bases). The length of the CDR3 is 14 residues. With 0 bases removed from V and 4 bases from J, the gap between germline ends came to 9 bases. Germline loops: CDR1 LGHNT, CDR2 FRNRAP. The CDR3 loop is CASGLVQGGETQYF. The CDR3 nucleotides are TGTGCTAGTGGTTTGGTCCAGGGAGGAGAGACCCAGTACTTC.

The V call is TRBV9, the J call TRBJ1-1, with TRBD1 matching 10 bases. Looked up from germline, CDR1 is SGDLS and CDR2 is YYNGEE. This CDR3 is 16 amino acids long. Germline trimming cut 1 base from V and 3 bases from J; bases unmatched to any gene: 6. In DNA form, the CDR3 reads TGTGCCAGCAGCGTATACGGGACAGGGGAGGACACTGAAGCTTTCTTT. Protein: CASSVYGTGEDTEAFF.

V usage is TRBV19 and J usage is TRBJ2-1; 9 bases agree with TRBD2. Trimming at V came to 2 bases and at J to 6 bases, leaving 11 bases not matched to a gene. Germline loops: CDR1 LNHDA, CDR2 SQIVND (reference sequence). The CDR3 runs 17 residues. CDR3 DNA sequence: TGTGCCAGTAGTATACATCAGGGAGCGGGAGGTAGCAATGAGCAGTTCTTC. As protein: CASSIHQGAGGSNEQFF.

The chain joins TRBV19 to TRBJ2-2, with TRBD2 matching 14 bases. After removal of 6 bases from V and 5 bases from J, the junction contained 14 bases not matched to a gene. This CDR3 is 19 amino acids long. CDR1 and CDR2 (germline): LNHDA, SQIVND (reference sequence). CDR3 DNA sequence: TGTGCCAGTAGCTCAACCCCGGGACTAGCGGGAGTGGGTACCGGGGAGCTGTTTTTT. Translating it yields CASSSTPGLAGVGTGELFF.

CDR3 nucleotide sequence: TGTGCCAGCAGTAAGGACAGGGACACCTACGAGCAGTACTTC. Amino acids: CASSKDRDTYEQYF. J is TRBJ2-7 and V is TRBV11-1; 8 nucleotides align to TRBD1. Germline V gene lookup returns CDR1 SGHAT and CDR2 FQDESV (reference sequence). J gave up 2 bases and V 6 bases, and 6 bases lay outside the gene matches. CDR3 size: 14 residues.

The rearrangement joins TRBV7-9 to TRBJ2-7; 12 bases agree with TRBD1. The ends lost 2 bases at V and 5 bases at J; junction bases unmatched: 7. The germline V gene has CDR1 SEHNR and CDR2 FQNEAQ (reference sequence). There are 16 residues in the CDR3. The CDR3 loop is CASSLTRDRGRDEQYF. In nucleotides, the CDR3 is TGTGCCAGCAGCTTAACCCGGGACAGGGGGCGCGACGAGCAGTACTTC. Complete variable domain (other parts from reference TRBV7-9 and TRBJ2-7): DTGVSQNPRHKITKRGQNVTFRCDPISEHNRLYWYRQTLGQGPEFLTYFQNEAQLEKSRLLSDRFSAERPKGSFSTLEIQRTEQGDSAMYLCASSLTRDRGRDEQYFGPGTRLTVT.

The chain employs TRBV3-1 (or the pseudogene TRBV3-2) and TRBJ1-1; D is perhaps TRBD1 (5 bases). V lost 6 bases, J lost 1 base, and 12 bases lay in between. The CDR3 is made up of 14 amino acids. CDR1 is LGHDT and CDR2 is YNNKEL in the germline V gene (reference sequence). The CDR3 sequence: CASRAGMGNTEAFF. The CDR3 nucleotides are TGTGCCAGCAGGGCAGGGATGGGGAACACTGAAGCTTTCTTT.

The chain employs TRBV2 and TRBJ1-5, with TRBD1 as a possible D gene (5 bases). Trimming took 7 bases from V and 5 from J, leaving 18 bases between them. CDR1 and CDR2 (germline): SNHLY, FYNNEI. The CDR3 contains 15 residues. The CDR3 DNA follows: TGTGCCAGCACCCAGGCCCAGGGTTGGGATCAGCCCCAGCATTTT. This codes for CASTQAQGWDQPQHF. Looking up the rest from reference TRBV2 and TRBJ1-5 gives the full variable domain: EPEVTQTPSHQVTQMGQEVILRCVPISNHLYFYWYRQILGQKVEFLVSFYNNEISEKSEIFDDQFSVERPDGSNFTLKIRSTKLEDSAMYFCASTQAQGWDQPQHFGDGTRLSIL.